One sample yielded the 15 T cell receptor beta chains listed below, sequenced in a study of cytomegalovirus exposure and HLA in healthy donors. It was with 60 Vbeta and 13 Jbeta primers that the PCR ran. Profiling relied on immunoSEQ multiplex PCR, and the TCRdb table lists in-frame clones only, not all of them. The profile shows 150,000 to 200,000 clones, around 79% of them singletons. The specimen was PBMCs. The receptor set was obtained from a woman aged 45-60 years in good health and CMV-seronegative.

V and J are TRBV5-1 and TRBJ2-1, with TRBD2 matching over 12 bases. The V segment lost 4 bases and the J segment 5 bases; nucleotides outside the gene matches: 10. Per the germline V gene, CDR1 is SGHRS and CDR2 is YFSETQ. The CDR3 contains 17 residues. CDR3 sequence: CASSKGTSGLRDNEQFF. The CDR3 coding sequence is TGCGCCAGCAGCAAAGGGACTAGCGGGCTTCGAGACAATGAGCAGTTCTTC.

This clone was recorded a few times. The chain couples TRBV7-3 to TRBJ1-6; 8 nucleotides match TRBD1. CDR3 length equals 14 residues. V shed 5 bases and J 11 bases; nucleotides not matched to a gene: 8. Looked up from germline, CDR1 is SGHTA and CDR2 is FQGTGA. Here the CDR3 reads CASSLGTGDAPLHF. The CDR3 nucleotides read TGTGCCAGCAGCCTCGGGACAGGAGATGCACCCCTCCACTTT.

The chain uses TRBV4-3 and TRBJ1-5, with TRBD1 as a possible D gene (6 bases). Germline CDR1 LGHNA, CDR2 YSLEER. Trimming shortened V by 3 bases and J by 1 base, and 10 bases separated the two germline ends. The CDR3 is 15 residues long. CDR3 nucleotides: TGCGCCAGCAGCCAGGGGACAAGGAGCAATCAGCCCCAGCATTTT. Translating gives CASSQGTRSNQPQHF.

As for this clone: This sample also contains other DNA sequences that code for the same CDR3. V is TRBV28 and J is TRBJ1-5; D is uncertain. CDR1 and CDR2 from the germline V gene are MDHEN and SYDVKM. The V and J ends lost 3 bases and 2 bases respectively, with 11 bases between them. This CDR3 is 15 amino acids long. CDR3 sequence (DNA): TGTGCCAGCAGTTTTGGAGGTGGGGGCAATCAGCCCCAGCATTTT. Translation gives CASSFGGGGNQPQHF. The whole variable domain, remainder taken from reference TRBV28 and TRBJ1-5, is DVKVTQSSRYLVKRTGEKVFLECVQDMDHENMFWYRQDPGLGLRLIYFSYDVKMKEKGDIPEGYSVSREKKERFSLILESASTNQTSMYLCASSFGGGGNQPQHFGDGTRLSIL.

V is TRBV5-1 and J is TRBJ2-5, with unresolved D. Germline CDR1 and CDR2: SGHRS and YFSETQ. The CDR3 contains 12 residues. The V end was cut by 1 base, the J end by 5 bases, with 6 bases between. The CDR3 DNA sequence: TGCGCCAGCAGCTTGTCTGCGGAGACCCAGTACTTC. Protein product: CASSLSAETQYF.

The chain carries TRBV6-5 and TRBJ1-1, with D uncertain. Deletions cut 8 bases from V and 1 base from J, with 5 bases between. Per the germline V gene, CDR1 is MNHEY and CDR2 is SVGAGI. CDR3 length equals 11 residues. The CDR3 region has the DNA TGTGCCAGCGGGAGGAACACTGAAGCTTTCTTT. It translates to CASGRNTEAFF.

This clone was recorded once. This sample also contains other DNA sequences that code for the same CDR3. The chain joins TRBV5-4 to TRBJ2-7; the D gene is possibly TRBD1 (6 bases). V gave up 0 bases and J gave up 4 bases, with 8 bases separating them. Looked up from germline, CDR1 is SGHNT and CDR2 is YYREEE (reference sequence). CDR3 length equals 13 residues. The CDR3 region is CASSLGTVYEQYF. CDR3 sequence (DNA): TGTGCCAGCAGCTTGGGGACAGTTTACGAGCAGTACTTC.

The V and J genes are TRBV6-5 and TRBJ1-2, with D possibly TRBD1 on 6 matching bases. Per the germline V gene, CDR1 is MNHEY and CDR2 is SVGAGI. The length of the CDR3 is 12 residues. V was clipped by 6 bases and J by 8 bases, with 13 bases between them. CDR3 sequence (DNA): TGTGCCAGCAGCGGGGGGCCCCCAGGCTACACCTTC. The encoded protein is CASSGGPPGYTF.

The rearrangement uses TRBV7-2 and TRBJ1-1; no reliable D call. Germline V gene data show CDR1 as SGHTA and CDR2 as FQGNSA. The V and J ends lost 5 bases and 4 bases respectively, with 17 bases between them. This CDR3 region has 15 residues. CDR3 sequence: CASSPSGERGTEAFF. CDR3 nucleotides: TGTGCCAGCAGCCCGAGCGGGGAACGGGGCACTGAAGCTTTCTTT.

The CDR3 reads CASRVTPGSGEAFF. The CDR3 region has the DNA TGTGCCAGCAGGGTGACGCCCGGCTCGGGTGAAGCTTTCTTT. The chain uses TRBV6-5 and TRBJ1-1; D is undetermined. Trimming removed 6 bases from V and 7 bases from J, with 18 bases in between. Germline values: CDR1 MNHEY, CDR2 SVGAGI. The CDR3 runs 14 residues.

V gene TRBV6-5 combines with J gene TRBJ2-7, with 10 bases lining up with TRBD1. The V and J ends lost 7 bases and 6 bases, in that order; junction bases with no gene match: 9. Germline lookup yields CDR1 MNHEY and CDR2 SVGAGI. The CDR3 runs 14 residues. CDR3 sequence (DNA): TGTGCCAGCAAGACCGGGACAGGGGTTGCCGAGCAGTACTTC. It encodes CASKTGTGVAEQYF.

As concerns this clone: Germline and junction disagree at one end, which may indicate a read error. The genes are TRBV9 and TRBJ1-4; D is perhaps TRBD1 (5 bases). In germline, CDR1 is SGDLS, CDR2 YYNGEE. CDR3 length equals 15 residues. The CDR3 sequence is CASGVGTATNEKLFF. The CDR3 DNA reads as TGTGCCAGCGGCGTAGGGACTGCAACTAATGAAAAACTGTTTTTT.

This chain joins TRBV6-6 and TRBJ2-2; 7 bases are a match to TRBD1. CDR1 MNHNY and CDR2 SVGAGI come from the germline V gene (reference sequence). This CDR3 comprises 12 residues. The V segment lost 8 bases and the J segment 5 bases; nucleotides outside the gene matches: 2. Written as DNA, the CDR3 is TGTGCCAGCCGGGACAGTACCGGGGAGCTGTTTTTT. Translated: CASRDSTGELFF.

The chain joins TRBV27 to TRBJ2-2, with TRBD2 identical over 7 bases. The CDR3 is made up of 13 amino acids. The trim removed 7 bases at V and 4 bases at J, leaving 3 bases unmatched. Germline V gene sequence: CDR1 MNHEY, CDR2 SMNVEV (reference sequence). The CDR3 DNA is TGTGCCAGCAATTGGGGGGGCACCGGGGAGCTGTTTTTT. This translates into CASNWGGTGELFF.

CDR3 coding DNA: TGTGCCATCAGTGGTGGCGGGGGACACCAAGAGACCCAGTACTTC. It translates to CAISGGGGHQETQYF. The chain employs TRBV10-3 and TRBJ2-5, with 7 bases aligning to TRBD2. The V and J ends lost 4 bases and 0 bases, in that order; junction bases with no gene match: 5. This CDR3 has 15 amino acids. CDR1 ENHRY and CDR2 SYGVKD come from the germline V gene.